This TCR beta chain comes out of a study of identical twins (dated by TCRdb to between 2015 and 2016). Regarding the complete study: TCR alpha and beta repertoires from monozygotic twins, unrelated adults of various ages and cord blood were deep-sequenced to test whether fetal clonotypes persist. To rule out contamination, the twin experiments were replicated at different times with different library preparation protocols.

Points the paper makes about the study in general: Recombination models systematically underestimated out-of-frame TCR alpha sharing in monozygotic twins but agreed with sharing between unrelated individuals. Zero-insertion analyses could be partly confounded by invariant T cells such as MAIT and iNKT, though diverse VJ usage argued against such confounding for most clonotypes. Fewer insertions were carried by abundant cord blood beta clonotypes, a similar but weaker trend appeared in young adult naive repertoires, and no such trend appeared in memory repertoires. Because the same donors could not be followed over many years, the conclusions depended on cross-sectional statistical analysis. A weaker excess of twin sharing was found in beta out-of-frame sequences because the signal-to-noise ratio was lowered by fewer shared sequences. Compared with coincidental sharing between unrelated individuals, out-of-frame TCR alpha sequences shared between twins showed an excess of sequences with low generation probability.

Every donor was a healthy Caucasian. The twin cohort consisted of three pairs of female monozygotic twins, all aged roughly 18 to 30 years. Peripheral blood mononuclear cells were used as the source from which RNA for TCR libraries was isolated. Receptor libraries were prepared by 5' RACE. Sequencing took place on an Illumina HiSeq 2000. A universal primer binding site was introduced by template switching, and a unique molecular identifier was present in the final cDNA, enabling accurate counting of TCR cDNA molecules. First-strand cDNA for TCR alpha and beta chains was synthesized from specific primers in the conserved constant-segment region. Each cDNA library was double barcoded, with a SMART-Mk sample barcode plus Illumina barcodes, to control for contamination. TruSeq adapter sequences along with Illumina sample barcodes were introduced in two successive PCR steps. TCR alpha and beta cDNA libraries were sequenced on the Illumina HiSeq platform with custom primers. In the paper's pipeline: Unique molecular identifiers were extracted from raw reads with MiGEC, and CDR3 positions were determined with MiXCR. For each individual, recombination models were inferred using an EM algorithm with the repgenHMM and IGoR tools. The analysis of shared clonotypes was done with the tcR package in R, with sharing normalized by the product of cloneset sizes. Out-of-frame nonproductive sequences were analyzed to study raw recombination free of thymic and clonal selection effects. Through fastp at Q25 and MiXCR, TCRdb rebuilt clones from the public reads, retaining in-frame beta chains. Rows are unified per CDR3 protein, each entry keeping the most common DNA and genes. V and J calls and clone size were set by TCRdb, not the authors. The sample table holds some 730,000 distinct CDR3 sequences, of which 15% to 20% were seen once. The ten largest clones capture around 13% of the sample.

A few counts support this clonotype. The specificity of this receptor is unknown. It has no much larger one-base neighbor in the sample; base qualities were not kept. These same data were also listed under a study on T cells expressing NK-cell markers. As described in the second report: In sorted CD3+CD56+NKG2C+, CD3+CD56+NKG2C- and CD3+CD56-NKG2C+ T-cell subsets from several donors, TCR beta-chain repertoires were profiled. Of the eight sequenced donors, seven were found to be HCMV-seropositive and one was found to be HCMV-seronegative. To restrict sorting to alphabetaTCR-expressing T cells, an anti-gammadeltaTCR antibody was added in several experiments. In six donors, the dominant CD3+CD56+NKG2C+ clonotypes ranked among the top 10 CD8+ clonotypes, making up about 1.0-8% of CD8+ T cells. Those dominant clonotypes were again the most abundant among CD3+CD56-NKG2C+ cells in several donors, at roughly 25-60.1%. It remained unclear whether the expanded NKG2C-expressing T cell clones were specific for HCMV antigens. All eight donors whose samples were sequenced were randomly selected healthy volunteers, three of them men and five women. HCMV-specific IgG was detected in serum with a commercial ELISA kit to determine HCMV serostatus. For five or six donors, unsorted PBMC were also used to sequence bulk peripheral blood T-cell repertoires. MIGEC was used to demultiplex reads and group reads by UMI, and MiTCR was used to assemble and quantify clonotypes. Only TCR cDNA sequences supported by at least two reads were kept to exclude erroneous sequences. The tcR package was used for downstream repertoire analysis, and clonotypes were matched between fractions using CDR3 nucleotide sequence together with V segment. VDJmatch was used to annotate antigen specificity against VDJdb, with one amino acid substitution in CDR3 allowed.

The clonotype was recovered from a woman between 18 and 29 years old in good health. Sequenced sample: PBMCs.

The CDR3 corresponds to CASSHGAYEQYF. The nucleotides are TGCGCCAGCAGCCATGGGGCTTACGAGCAGTACTTC. The sequence links TRBV5-1 to TRBJ2-7; a tentative D call is TRBD1 (5 bases match). CDR1 SGHRS and CDR2 YFSETQ were looked up in the germline V gene. The V end loses 4 bases and the J end loses 4 bases, and a stretch of 9 bases separates them. From the cysteine up to the phenylalanine, the CDR3 has a length of 12 residues. Just CDR3 DNA is preserved here, 36 bases in frame from base 1.